The clone carrying this T cell receptor (beta chain) was seen only a few times. Naive CD8 cells lacked CD45RO and underwent positive selection for CCR7, leaving out terminally differentiated effector memory CD45RA+ cells. The sample belongs to a study of shared clonotypes between healthy human individuals. Across the study: Each donor's CD8 memory used one plate, CD8 naive two, each CD4 subset three.

CDR1 and CDR2 from the germline V gene are SGHVS and FNYEAQ. Trimming stripped 3 bases from V and 0 bases from J, with 12 bases between. This CDR3 has 16 residues. The data were produced by immunoSEQ multiplex PCR, yet TCRdb's version contains in-frame clones alone and is incomplete. This table has some 2,100,000 clones, around 93% appearing once. Material for sequencing was naive CD8+ T cells from PBMCs. The V call is TRBV7-6, the J call TRBJ2-4, with D perhaps matching TRBD1 (5 bases). This receptor was taken from a man between 18 and 35 years old in good health. Some clones in this sample may be carry-over from other donors' samples. CDR3 residues: CASSLGPSGAKNIQYF. CDR3 sequence (DNA): TGTGCCAGCAGCTTGGGGCCCTCAGGAGCCAAAAACATTCAGTACTTC.